These 13 T cell receptor beta chains came from one sample sequenced in a study of blood T cell repertoires in COVID-19. The protocol was immunoSEQ multiplex PCR, while the TCRdb copy is restricted to in-frame clones and leaves out a portion. The sample consists of about 40,000 clones, approximately 89% of them appearing once. The sequencing input was peripheral blood. Receptors were obtained from a woman in her 70s with acute or convalescent COVID-19.

The V and J genes are TRBV10-1 and TRBJ2-1; 7 bases fit TRBD1. The CDR3 contains 15 residues. V dropped 9 bases and J dropped 3; count of bases not matched to a gene: 11. Per the germline V gene, CDR1 is WNHNN and CDR2 is SYGVQD (reference sequence). The CDR3 DNA is TGCGCCAGACAAAACAGGGGAAAACACTACAATGAGCAGTTCTTC. Protein sequence: CARQNRGKHYNEQFF.

The chain has TRBV7-2 and TRBJ2-1; possible D gene TRBD2, 7 bases. Per the germline V gene, CDR1 is SGHTA and CDR2 is FQGNSA. The V end was cut by 6 bases, the J end by 6 bases, with 15 bases between. This CDR3 spans 14 amino acids. CDR3 bases: TGTGCCAGCAGTGCTGGGGGGGCGCCCAATGAGCAGTTCTTC. Translating it yields CASSAGGAPNEQFF.

V and J are TRBV20-1 and TRBJ1-5, with a tentative D call TRBD1 (6 bases). The germline V gene encodes CDR1 DFQATT and CDR2 SNEGSKA (reference sequence). This CDR3 has 17 residues. The V end was cut by 3 bases, the J end by 0 bases, with 18 bases between. CDR3 residues: CSASAQGTPYSNQPQHF. In nucleotides, the CDR3 is TGCAGTGCTAGTGCCCAGGGGACACCGTATAGCAATCAGCCCCAGCATTTT.

The V gene is TRBV4-1, the J gene TRBJ1-5; weak D call: TRBD1 (6 bases). There are 14 residues in the CDR3. The germline gives CDR1 MGHRA, CDR2 YSYEKL. The ends were cut back, 0 bases at V and 7 bases at J, with 10 bases in the middle. CDR3 DNA sequence: TGCGCCAGCAGCCAAGACGACAGGCGGCAGCCCCAGCATTTT. It encodes CASSQDDRRQPQHF.

This chain connects TRBV6-6 to TRBJ1-2; D is possibly TRBD1 (6 bases). The V gene lost 0 bases and the J gene lost 2 bases, with 7 bases spanning the gap. The germline V gene encodes CDR1 MNHNY and CDR2 SVGAGI (reference sequence). This CDR3 has 14 residues. DNA of the CDR3: TGTGCCAGCAGTTACTCAGGACAGAACTATGGCTACACCTTC. It codes for CASSYSGQNYGYTF.

The chain carries TRBV7-2 and TRBJ1-2; possible D gene TRBD1, 5 bases. V lost 5 bases and J lost 5, with 12 bases in between. There are 13 residues in the CDR3. The germline CDR1 and CDR2 sequences are SGHTA and FQGNSA. CDR3 in amino acids: CASSLGTEYGYTF. The CDR3 bases are TGTGCCAGCAGCCTCGGGACTGAATATGGCTACACCTTC.

The chain joins TRBV6-2 or TRBV6-3 to TRBJ1-1; possible D gene TRBD1, 6 bases. From germline, CDR1 is MNHEY and CDR2 SVGEGT. CDR3 size: 14 residues. Trimming removed 1 base at V and 1 base at J, with 7 bases between. DNA of the CDR3: TGTGCCAGCAGTTACTTACAGGGGAACACTGAAGCTTTCTTT. This gives the protein CASSYLQGNTEAFF.

The chain employs TRBV7-2 and TRBJ2-2, with 9 bases fitting TRBD2. Germline V gene sequence: CDR1 SGHTA, CDR2 FQGNSA. This CDR3 contains 19 residues. The ends lost 0 bases at V and 4 bases at J; junction bases unmatched: 12. CDR3 region: CASSLAQAGGLFSTGELFF. The CDR3 DNA reads TGTGCCAGCAGCTTAGCGCAGGCGGGGGGGCTGTTTAGCACCGGGGAGCTGTTTTTT.

The chain joins TRBV6-5 to TRBJ1-2, with 8 bases matching TRBD1. J was trimmed by 4 bases and V by 0 bases; bases with no gene match: 4. This CDR3 has 15 amino acids. In germline, CDR1 is MNHEY, CDR2 SVGAGI. The CDR3, as DNA: TGTGCCAGCAGTTACTCCGCGACAGGGGCCTATGGCTACACCTTC. Translated, it gives CASSYSATGAYGYTF.

The chain joins TRBV27 to TRBJ1-6; 7 nucleotides line up with TRBD1. Germline V gene data show CDR1 as MNHEY and CDR2 as SMNVEV (reference sequence). The CDR3 is 14 residues long. After removal of 3 bases from V and 11 bases from J, the junction contained 7 bases not matched to a gene. CDR3 residues: CASSFKGGMAPLHF. As DNA, the CDR3 is TGTGCCAGCAGTTTCAAAGGGGGCATGGCACCCCTCCACTTT.

The chain is built from TRBV6-5 and TRBJ2-3; D is possibly TRBD1 (6 bases). The CDR3 consists of 15 residues. Trimming cost V 7 bases and J 5 bases, with 19 bases left between them. Looked up from germline, CDR1 is MNHEY and CDR2 is SVGAGI. The CDR3: CASNHGGQQGDTQYF. CDR3 DNA sequence: TGTGCCAGCAATCATGGGGGCCAGCAGGGAGATACGCAGTATTTT.

This chain connects TRBV6-1 to TRBJ2-5; 9 nucleotides agree with TRBD1. Germline CDR1 and CDR2: MNHNS and SASEGT. V dropped 2 bases and J dropped 5; count of bases not matched to a gene: 6. This CDR3 contains 15 residues. The CDR3 sequence is CASSELDRGYETQYF. CDR3 coding DNA: TGTGCCAGCAGTGAACTGGACAGGGGTTATGAGACCCAGTACTTC.

V usage is TRBV28 and J usage is TRBJ2-1; 12 positions agree with TRBD2. The ends lost 5 bases at V and 0 bases at J; junction bases unmatched: 5. This CDR3 spans 17 amino acids. CDR1 and CDR2 (germline): MDHEN, SYDVKM. Here the CDR3 DNA reads TGTGCCAGCAGTGCAGGACTAGCGGGAAGCTCCTACAATGAGCAGTTCTTC. It yields the protein CASSAGLAGSSYNEQFF.